The present T cell receptor beta chain was sequenced within a study of shared clonotypes between healthy human individuals. Study summary: A donor's plate count was three for CD4 naive and three for CD4 memory; CD8 naive had two and CD8 memory one. Overall study results and limits: Relative to memory subsets, naive subsets generally showed larger estimated richness.

Some clones are missing from TCRdb's copy, which holds only in-frame ones; the method was immunoSEQ multiplex PCR. The sample has around 1,100,000 clones, 60% to 80% seen once. The germline V and J ends were trimmed by 5 bases and 3 bases, with 17 bases remaining between them. Germline CDR1 and CDR2: PRHDT and FYEKMQ (reference sequence). This CDR3 is built from 15 residues. This clone was detected ten times or more. As yet, its antigen is unknown. This chain links TRBV13 with TRBJ2-7; D is perhaps TRBD2 (6 bases). The clonotype comes from a man aged 18 to 30 in good health. Some clones in this sample may be carry-over from other donors' samples. The sequenced sample was memory CD4+ T cells from PBMCs. Subset denoted: CD45RA-negative fraction. DNA of the CDR3: TGTGCCAGCAGCCCCAGGCGGGAAACGGTCTACGAGCAGTACTTC. It specifies CASSPRRETVYEQYF. Using reference TRBV13 and TRBJ2-7 for the parts outside the CDR3, the full variable domain is AAGVIQSPRHLIKEKRETATLKCYPIPRHDTVYWYQQGPGQDPQFLISFYEKMQSDKGSIPDRFSAQQFSDYHSELNMSSLELGDSALYFCASSPRRETVYEQYFGPGTRLTVT.